Shown below are 31 T cell receptor beta chains from a single sample sequenced in a study of identical twins. TCRdb independently ran MiXCR on the 5' RACE reads; one entry per CDR3 protein. Seen here are 460,000 or so distinct CDR3 sequences, approximately 15% observed once, and the top ten hold approximately 0.52%. The same data also went into a second study, on yellow fever vaccine responses in identical twins.

The sample taken for sequencing was CD4+ T cells sorted from blood. The receptor source for this set is a woman in her late teens or twenties in good health.

This clonotype was detected only a few times. V gene TRBV3-1 combines with J gene TRBJ2-7; a weak D match, TRBD1 (7 bases). Per the germline V gene, CDR1 is LGHDT and CDR2 is YNNKEL (reference sequence). The CDR3 loop spans 14 amino acids. V was pared by 4 bases and J by 2 bases, with 12 bases between. CDR3 coding DNA: TGTGCCAGCAGCCCCAGGGGGGTAACCTACGAGCAGTACTTC. This translates into CASSPRGVTYEQYF.

Note on this clonotype: At one end the junction does not follow the germline gene, possibly because of a read error. The chain is built from TRBV3-1 and TRBJ2-1, with TRBD2 as a possible D gene (5 bases). Germline V CDR1 and CDR2: LGHDT, YNNKEL (reference sequence). This CDR3 comprises 16 residues. This CDR3 reads CACSQGGLPYGNEQFF. Here the CDR3 DNA reads TGTGCCTGCAGCCAAGGAGGCCTCCCCTACGGGAATGAGCAGTTCTTC.

The chain's CDR3 is CASSLAGWGTEAFF. CDR3 coding DNA: TGCGCCAGCAGCTTGGCCGGATGGGGCACTGAAGCTTTCTTT. The chain recombines TRBV5-1 with TRBJ1-1; D gene unclear. Per the germline V gene, CDR1 is SGHRS and CDR2 is YFSETQ. There are 14 residues in the CDR3. Trimming left V 0 bases short and J 4 bases short, with 10 bases between.

The chain joins TRBV20-1 to TRBJ1-2; the match to TRBD1 covers 10 bases. Unmatched junction bases numbered 5, after V lost 5 bases and J lost 8 bases. CDR3 length: 12 residues. Per germline, CDR1 DFQATT and CDR2 SNEGSKA (reference sequence). DNA of the CDR3: TGCAGTGCTCGGACAGGGGGATCGGGCTACACCTTC. It encodes CSARTGGSGYTF.

A word on this clonotype: One base away lies a much larger clone, so this may be a sequencing read error. The chain couples TRBV3-1 to TRBJ2-7, with TRBD2 matching over 8 bases. Germline V lookup: CDR1 LGHDT, CDR2 YNNKEL (reference sequence). The CDR3 sequence is 15 residues long. The CDR3 DNA reads TGTGCCAGCTGCCAAGGGAGCGGGAGTTCCTACGAGCAGTACTTC. Encoded protein: CASCQGSGSSYEQYF.

The chain links TRBV7-9 to TRBJ1-1; no firm D call. Germline V lookup: CDR1 SEHNR, CDR2 FQNEAQ (reference sequence). The CDR3 length is 13 residues. Trimming removed 5 bases at V and 3 bases at J, with 10 bases between. The CDR3 bases are TGTGCCAGCAGCAGGCGGGTGGACACTGAAGCTTTCTTT. Its protein product is CASSRRVDTEAFF.

CDR3 nucleotides: TGCGCCAGCAGCTTGGTTACAGGGCCAATAGCTTCGCCCACCCGGCCCTCCTACAATGAGCAGTTCTTC. This encodes CASSLVTGPIASPTRPSYNEQFF. This chain joins TRBV5-1 and TRBJ2-1; maybe TRBD1 (6 bases). The length of the CDR3 is 23 residues. Germline CDR1 reads SGHRS; CDR2 reads YFSETQ. V dropped 0 bases and J dropped 0 bases, with 31 bases sitting between them.

This clonotype showed up many times. This chain joins TRBV5-1 and TRBJ1-1, with D possibly TRBD1 on 6 matching bases. V was clipped by 4 bases and J by 0 bases, with 7 bases between them. The V gene's germline CDR1 is SGHRS and CDR2 YFSETQ. This CDR3 is 13 amino acids long. CDR3 nucleotide sequence: TGCGCCAGCAGCGGGACAATGAACACTGAAGCTTTCTTT. Amino acid sequence: CASSGTMNTEAFF.

This chain uses TRBV10-3 with TRBJ2-7, with D possibly matching TRBD1 (7 bases). From germline, CDR1 is ENHRY and CDR2 SYGVKD. There are 14 residues in the CDR3. The V and J ends lost 7 bases and 1 base respectively, with 14 bases between them. The CDR3 region has the DNA TGTGCCATCAAGGGCGGGACAGATTCCTACGAGCAGTACTTC. It codes for CAIKGGTDSYEQYF.

This chain links TRBV30 with TRBJ2-3; D not resolved. The germline CDR1 and CDR2 sequences are GTSNPN and SVGIG (reference sequence). V was shortened by 2 bases and J by 2 bases, with 5 bases between the two germline ends. The CDR3 totals 12 residues. Here the CDR3 DNA reads TGTGCCTGGAGTTCAGACACAGATACGCAGTATTTT. Translated, it gives CAWSSDTDTQYF. Full variable domain (rest looked up from reference TRBV30 and TRBJ2-3): SQTIHQWPATLVQPVGSPLSLECTVEGTSNPNLYWYRQAAGRGLQLLFYSVGIGQISSEVPQNLSASRPQDRQFILSSKKLLLSDSGFYLCAWSSDTDTQYFGPGTRLTVL.

Here the CDR3 DNA reads TGTGCCAGCAGCCGAGAAATGTTTAACACTGAAGCTTTCTTT. Protein product: CASSREMFNTEAFF. This chain joins TRBV3-1 and TRBJ1-1, with D uncertain. This CDR3 is built from 14 residues. V was trimmed by 4 bases and J by 2 bases, leaving 11 bases between them. Germline assignment: CDR1 LGHDT and CDR2 YNNKEL (reference sequence).

This clonotype was observed a few times. The chain uses TRBV7-2 and TRBJ1-2; 7 bases match TRBD1. Germline assignment: CDR1 SGHTA and CDR2 FQGNSA. This CDR3 has 12 residues. The V segment lost 4 bases and the J segment 7 bases; nucleotides outside the gene matches: 3. DNA of the CDR3: TGTGCCAGCAGCTCGAACAGGGGTGGCTACACCTTC. This translates into CASSSNRGGYTF.

This chain joins TRBV2 and TRBJ2-7; TRBD2 matches at 11 bases. Looked up from germline, CDR1 is SNHLY and CDR2 is FYNNEI. CDR3 size: 13 residues. V shed 5 bases, J shed 6 bases, and the junction held 3 bases outside the gene matches. In DNA form, the CDR3 reads TGTGCCAGCAGTCAGGGGACTAGCGGCGAGCAGTACTTC. This sequence encodes CASSQGTSGEQYF.

V and J are TRBV4-2 and TRBJ2-5, with D perhaps matching TRBD1 or TRBD2 (5 bases each). Trimming removed 1 base from V and 9 bases from J, with 21 bases in between. This CDR3 is built from 16 residues. CDR1 is LGHNA, CDR2 YNFKEQ, per germline. CDR3 in amino acids: CASSQAKGAQAGAQYF. As DNA, the CDR3 is TGTGCCAGCAGCCAAGCAAAAGGGGCCCAGGCCGGGGCCCAGTACTTC.

This clonotype was found many times. The J gene is TRBJ2-1, the V gene TRBV5-6; 10 bases are a match to TRBD1. This CDR3 spans 12 amino acids. In germline, CDR1 is SGHDT, CDR2 YYEEEE. After removal of 4 bases from V and 12 bases from J, the junction contained 4 bases not matched to a gene. This CDR3 reads CASSPRQGAQFF. CDR3 sequence (DNA): TGTGCCAGCAGCCCAAGACAGGGGGCGCAGTTCTTC.

This clonotype was found a few times. This chain joins TRBV20-1 and TRBJ2-1, with TRBD2 matching over 11 bases. V was clipped by 4 bases and J by 9 bases; unmatched bases: 11. Germline values: CDR1 DFQATT, CDR2 SNEGSKA (reference sequence). This CDR3 is 15 amino acids long. CDR3 in DNA: TGCAGTGCTACCCAGAATAGCGGGAGGGGGGTTGAGCAGTTCTTC. This codes for CSATQNSGRGVEQFF.

The chain is built from TRBV10-3 and TRBJ2-6; D perhaps matches TRBD1 (6 bases). This CDR3 is built from 17 residues. CDR1 is ENHRY, CDR2 SYGVKD, per germline. V lost 6 bases and J 0 bases, leaving 15 bases between the germline ends. The DNA of the CDR3 is TGTGCCATCAGGGAAGACAGGCAAAGCTCTGGGGCCAACGTCCTGACTTTC. Its translation is CAIREDRQSSGANVLTF.

This clonotype was recorded at least ten times. The chain combines TRBV29-1 with TRBJ1-1, with no clear D. This CDR3 spans 13 amino acids. Germline lookup yields CDR1 SQVTM and CDR2 ANQGSEA. V was cut by 3 bases and J by 3 bases, with 11 bases left in between. CDR3 in DNA: TGCAGCGTTGATTTTGTGAGGGACACTGAAGCTTTCTTT. Residues: CSVDFVRDTEAFF.

This clonotype showed up many times. The CDR3 loop reads CASSLFQESYEQYF. The CDR3 nucleotides read TGCGCCAGCAGCTTGTTCCAGGAGTCCTACGAGCAGTACTTC. The chain recombines TRBV5-1 with TRBJ2-7; D not resolved. The CDR3 totals 14 residues. V was cut by 1 base and J by 1 base, with 9 bases left in between. Per germline, CDR1 SGHRS and CDR2 YFSETQ.

In its sample, this clonotype is medium-sized. The chain couples TRBV7-2 to TRBJ2-5; D unresolved. Germline lookup yields CDR1 SGHTA and CDR2 FQGNSA. This CDR3 comprises 16 residues. V was trimmed by 3 bases and J by 1 base, leaving 15 bases between them. CDR3 coding DNA: TGTGCCAGCAGCTTTAGACCCTTGAGTGGCCAAGAGACCCAGTACTTC. Protein sequence: CASSFRPLSGQETQYF.

The table lists this clonotype with many counts. The genes are TRBV6-2 or TRBV6-3 and TRBJ2-2, with D unclear. CDR1 is MNHEY and CDR2 is SVGEGT in the germline V gene. With 0 bases removed from V and 4 bases from J, the gap between germline ends came to 6 bases. CDR3 size: 14 residues. In DNA form, the CDR3 reads TGTGCCAGCAGTTACTCGCCGGTCACCGGGGAGCTGTTTTTT. This codes for CASSYSPVTGELFF.

This clonotype came up a few times. The J gene is TRBJ2-3, the V gene TRBV14; D assignment may be TRBD1 or TRBD2 (5 bases each). Germline-derived CDR1 and CDR2 are SGHDN and FVKESK. Trimming stripped 1 base from V and 1 base from J, with 9 bases between. CDR3 length: 15 amino acids. CDR3 amino acids: CASSQVPGRTDTQYF. CDR3 in DNA: TGTGCCAGCAGCCAAGTCCCGGGGCGCACAGATACGCAGTATTTT. Drawing the rest from reference TRBV14 and TRBJ2-3, the complete variable domain is EAGVTQFPSHSVIEKGQTVTLRCDPISGHDNLYWYRRVMGKEIKFLLHFVKESKQDESGMPNNRFLAERTGGTYSTLKVQPAELEDSGVYFCASSQVPGRTDTQYFGPGTRLTVL.

The chain joins TRBV20-1 to TRBJ1-1; D is unresolved. The CDR3 runs 11 residues. Trimming stripped 6 bases from V and 4 bases from J, with 9 bases between. Germline assignment: CDR1 DFQATT and CDR2 SNEGSKA (reference sequence). CDR3 sequence reads: CSALVSTEAFF. The CDR3 DNA follows: TGCAGTGCCCTTGTGAGCACTGAAGCTTTCTTT.

In this sample, this clonotype turned up many times. The rearrangement uses TRBV5-1 and TRBJ2-7; D is possibly TRBD1 or TRBD2 (5 bases each). Trimming stripped 2 bases from V and 2 bases from J, with 11 bases between. CDR1 and CDR2 (germline): SGHRS, YFSETQ. The CDR3 consists of 14 residues. The CDR3 loop reads CASSFGTVPYEQYF. The DNA for the CDR3 is TGCGCCAGCAGCTTTGGGACGGTGCCCTACGAGCAGTACTTC.

This clonotype was counted a few times. V usage is TRBV6-2 or TRBV6-3 and J usage is TRBJ2-7; 8 nucleotides align to TRBD1. The V and J ends lost 7 bases and 1 base, in that order; junction bases with no gene match: 3. Germline CDR1 is MNHEY and CDR2 is SVGEGT. The length of the CDR3 is 13 residues. CDR3: CASTQGASYEQYF. The DNA of the CDR3 is TGTGCCAGCACCCAGGGGGCATCCTACGAGCAGTACTTC.

This chain connects TRBV6-2 or TRBV6-3 to TRBJ2-1; D ambiguous. Trimming left V 6 bases short and J 2 bases short, with 11 bases between. Germline CDR1 and CDR2: MNHEY and SVGEGT. The CDR3 has 14 amino acids. CDR3 residues: CASSSDTTYNEQFF. CDR3 DNA sequence: TGTGCCAGCAGCTCAGACACTACCTACAATGAGCAGTTCTTC.

This clonotype came up a few times. Written as DNA, the CDR3 is TGTGCCAGCAGTGACGAGTTAAGCTCCTACAATGAGCAGTTCTTC. It is translated as CASSDELSSYNEQFF. The J gene is TRBJ2-1, the V gene TRBV25-1; D remains ambiguous. The V gene lost 3 bases and the J gene lost 0 bases, with 9 bases spanning the gap. The CDR3 extends over 15 amino acids. CDR1 MGHDK and CDR2 SYGVNS come from the germline V gene.

This clonotype has a count of ten or more. The gene calls are TRBV27 and TRBJ2-7, with D possibly TRBD2 on 5 matching bases. V gave up 3 bases and J gave up 5 bases, with 14 bases separating them. CDR1 and CDR2 (germline): MNHEY, SMNVEV (reference sequence). The CDR3 has 14 residues. The CDR3 DNA is TGTGCCAGCAGTTTTCGGGATTTGGTTAACGAGCAGTACTTC. It encodes CASSFRDLVNEQYF.

This clonotype was recorded a few times. The chain combines TRBV11-2 with TRBJ1-6, with 8 bases aligning to TRBD1. Germline V gene data show CDR1 as SGHAT and CDR2 as FQNNGV. This CDR3 region has 14 residues. V was pared by 5 bases and J by 9 bases, with 6 bases of the junction left unmatched. The CDR3 nucleotides read TGTGCCAGCAGCCGGGACAGGATTTTTTCACCCCTCCACTTT. Translated, it gives CASSRDRIFSPLHF.

CDR3 in DNA: TGTGCCAGCAGCCCCAAGTTGGGTTATTCCGACGAGCAGTACTTC. Its translation is CASSPKLGYSDEQYF. The rearrangement uses TRBV27 and TRBJ2-7; D remains ambiguous. This CDR3 contains 15 residues. V lost 6 bases, J lost 5 bases, and 20 bases lay in between. CDR1 and CDR2 (germline): MNHEY, SMNVEV (reference sequence).

The chain joins TRBV28 to TRBJ2-7; weak D call: TRBD2 (6 bases). Germline-derived CDR1 and CDR2 are MDHEN and SYDVKM. Trimming took 8 bases from V and 4 from J, leaving 18 bases between them. The CDR3 runs to 14 residues. The CDR3: CASDYSGGKYEQYF. DNA of the CDR3: TGTGCCAGCGACTATAGCGGAGGGAAGTACGAGCAGTACTTC.